This entry features one TCR beta chain sequence. This sample was taken from a study of blood T cell repertoires in COVID-19. In the study overall: COVID-19 samples, acute and convalescent, were from the United States, Italy and Spain. PBMCs, B-cell-depleted T cells, or T cells were the source of the cDNA or gDNA that made up the material.

The authors' processing: Nucleated cell number was recorded as an estimate derived from reference gene primer amplification. Generated by immunoSEQ multiplex PCR, the TCRdb table keeps only in-frame clones and is missing some. V, J and clone size reflect that table, while D and trimming were determined from the DNA. The profile shows about 95,000 clones, about nine tenths of them singletons. The V and J ends lost 3 bases and 0 bases respectively, with 9 bases between them. The CDR3 runs to 15 residues. The germline V gene encodes CDR1 SGHNT and CDR2 YENEEA. The genes are TRBV11-3 and TRBJ2-1, with TRBD2 as a possible D gene (5 bases). This clonotype was obtained from a woman in her forties or fifties in a cohort sampled during active COVID-19. The sequencing input was peripheral blood. The CDR3 nucleotides read TGTGCCAGCAGCTTGCCCAGCGGCTCCTACAATGAGCAGTTCTTC. Translated, it gives CASSLPSGSYNEQFF.